Sequencing of this T cell receptor beta chain was carried out in a study of CD8 T cells in Susac syndrome. Germline CDR1 is LNHNV and CDR2 is YYDKDF (reference sequence). The germline V and J ends were trimmed by 0 bases and 0 bases, with 6 bases remaining between them. The CDR3 has 15 amino acids. In its sample, this clonotype was seen a few times. Random hexamers were used to reverse transcribe roughly 0.5 to 1 ug of RNA. Amplification of TCR beta CDR3 across 54 Vbeta and 13 Jbeta was performed with immunoSEQ multiplex PCR. TCRdb analysed the immunoSEQ multiplex PCR reads with MiXCR anew, one entry per CDR3 protein. Here the sample spans under 250,000 distinct CDR3 sequences, about 94% being singletons.

The chain has TRBV15 and TRBJ1-3; no clear D. This receptor was obtained from a human donor with multiple sclerosis. Sequencing was done on a sample of CD4+ T cells from PBMCs. CDR3 sequence: CATSRDRGSGNTIYF. The CDR3 nucleotides are TGTGCCACCAGCAGAGATCGGGGCTCTGGAAACACCATATATTTT.